The entry below describes one T cell receptor (beta chain). Its antigen is as yet unknown. Autologous stem cell transplantation was followed by relapse in every patient, and brentuximab vedotin exposure varied. The data stem from a study of PD-1 blockade in classical Hodgkin lymphoma. Broader study findings: Repertoire difference causes, possibly disease activity or prior therapy, remain undefined. A significant rise in TCR diversity by C4D1 was seen for CD4+ but not CD8+ cells. Before treatment, complete responders showed about the same diversity as newly diagnosed patients.

Repertoires were generated with immunoSEQ multiplex PCR, while TCRdb's copy carries only in-frame clones and drops some. This table holds about 99,000 clones, around 81% found once. The receptor's source is a human donor with classical Hodgkin lymphoma. The sample here was peripheral blood mononuclear cells (PBMCs), taken before the second cycle of nivolumab.

The CDR3 DNA follows: TGTGCCAGCAGCCCCGACAGGGGGCGGGATGAAAAACTGTTTTTT. Its protein is CASSPDRGRDEKLFF. This sequence joins TRBV5-6 and TRBJ1-4; 10 bases map to TRBD1. V trimming: 4 bases; J trimming: 6 bases; junction bases outside the gene matches: 6. Per germline, CDR1 SGHDT and CDR2 YYEEEE. The CDR3 has 15 residues. The variable domain in full, with the rest retrieved from reference TRBV5-6 and TRBJ1-4, is DAGVTQSPTHLIKTRGQQVTLRCSPKSGHDTVSWYQQALGQGPQFIFQYYEEEERQRGNFPDRFSGHQFPNYSSELNVNALLLGDSALYLCASSPDRGRDEKLFFGSGTQLSVL.